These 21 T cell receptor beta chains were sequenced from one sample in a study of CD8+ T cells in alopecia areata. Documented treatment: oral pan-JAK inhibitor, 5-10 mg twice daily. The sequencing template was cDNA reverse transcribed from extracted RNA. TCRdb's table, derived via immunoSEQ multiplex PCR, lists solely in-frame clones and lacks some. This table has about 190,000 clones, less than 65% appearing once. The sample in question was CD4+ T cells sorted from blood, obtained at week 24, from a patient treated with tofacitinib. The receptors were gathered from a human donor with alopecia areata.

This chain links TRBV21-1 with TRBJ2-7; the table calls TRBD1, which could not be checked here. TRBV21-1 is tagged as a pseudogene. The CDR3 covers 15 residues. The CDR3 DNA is TGTGCCAGCAGCATAGGACAGGCCCCAAACTACGAGCAGTACTTC. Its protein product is CASSIGQAPNYEQYF.

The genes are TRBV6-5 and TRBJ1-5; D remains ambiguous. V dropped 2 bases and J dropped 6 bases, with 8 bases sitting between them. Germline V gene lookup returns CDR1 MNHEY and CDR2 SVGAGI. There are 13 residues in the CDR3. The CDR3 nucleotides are TGTGCCAGCAGTTACAGCGTGGCTCAGCCCCAGCATTTT. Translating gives CASSYSVAQPQHF.

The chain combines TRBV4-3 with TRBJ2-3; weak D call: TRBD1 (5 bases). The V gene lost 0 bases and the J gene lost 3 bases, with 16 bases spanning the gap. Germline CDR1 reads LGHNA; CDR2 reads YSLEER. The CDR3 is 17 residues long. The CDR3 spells CASSQDYGQGRTDTQYF. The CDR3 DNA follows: TGCGCCAGCAGCCAAGATTATGGGCAGGGTAGGACAGATACGCAGTATTTT.

The CDR3 DNA reads as TGCACCTTCACCCCCCAGATAGGAGAGACCCAGTACTTC. Protein: CTFTPQIGETQYF. The chain combines TRBV29-1 with TRBJ2-5; no firm D call. The CDR3 spans 13 residues. Germline V gives CDR1 SQVTM, CDR2 ANQGSEA. The whole variable domain, filled in from reference TRBV29-1 and TRBJ2-5, reads SAVISQKPSRDICQRGTSLTIQCQVDSQVTMMFWYRQQPGQSLTLIATANQGSEATYESGFVIDKFPISRPNLTFSTLTVSNMSPEDSSIYLCTFTPQIGETQYFGPGTRLLVL.

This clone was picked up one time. CDR3 protein: CAWTTQQGFGYTF. The CDR3 DNA reads as TGTGCCTGGACCACGCAACAGGGTTTTGGCTACACCTTC. This chain uses TRBV30 with TRBJ1-2, with D possibly matching TRBD1 (6 bases). Germline V lookup: CDR1 GTSNPN, CDR2 SVGIG (reference sequence). V was clipped by 4 bases and J by 7 bases, with 16 bases between them. This CDR3 has 13 residues.

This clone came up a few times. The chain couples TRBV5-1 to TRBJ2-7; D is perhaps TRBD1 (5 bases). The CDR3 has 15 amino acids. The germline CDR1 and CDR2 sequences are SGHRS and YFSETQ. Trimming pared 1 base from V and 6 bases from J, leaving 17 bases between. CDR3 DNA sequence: TGCGCCAGCAGCTTGTACTTAACAAACCAGGGCGAGCAGTACTTC. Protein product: CASSLYLTNQGEQYF. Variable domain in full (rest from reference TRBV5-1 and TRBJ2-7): KAGVTQTPRYLIKTRGQQVTLSCSPISGHRSVSWYQQTPGQGLQFLFEYFSETQRNKGNFPGRFSGRQFSNSRSEMNVSTLELGDSALYLCASSLYLTNQGEQYFGPGTRLTVT.

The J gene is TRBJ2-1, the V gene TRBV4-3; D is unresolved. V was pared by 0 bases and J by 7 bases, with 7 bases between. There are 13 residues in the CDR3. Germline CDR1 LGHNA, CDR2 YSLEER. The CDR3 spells CASSQEVGNEQFF. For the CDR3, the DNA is TGCGCCAGCAGCCAAGAAGTTGGGAATGAGCAGTTCTTC.

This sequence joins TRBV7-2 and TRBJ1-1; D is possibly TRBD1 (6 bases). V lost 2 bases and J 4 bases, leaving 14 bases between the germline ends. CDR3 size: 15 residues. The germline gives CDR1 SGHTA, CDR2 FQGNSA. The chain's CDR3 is CASSLFPGATTEAFF. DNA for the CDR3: TGTGCCAGCAGCTTATTTCCGGGGGCAACCACTGAAGCTTTCTTT.

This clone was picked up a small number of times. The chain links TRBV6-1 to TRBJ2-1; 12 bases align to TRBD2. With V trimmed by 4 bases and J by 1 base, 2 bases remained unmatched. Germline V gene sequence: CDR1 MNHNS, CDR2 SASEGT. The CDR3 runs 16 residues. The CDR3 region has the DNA TGTGCCAGCAGTGTGACTAGCGGGGGTTCCTACAATGAGCAGTTCTTC. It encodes CASSVTSGGSYNEQFF.

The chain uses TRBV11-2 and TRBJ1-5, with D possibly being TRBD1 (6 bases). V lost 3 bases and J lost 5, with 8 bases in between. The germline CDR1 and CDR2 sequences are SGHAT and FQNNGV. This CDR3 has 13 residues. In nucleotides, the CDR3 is TGTGCCAGCAGCTTGAACAGGGATCAGCCCCAGCATTTT. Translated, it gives CASSLNRDQPQHF.

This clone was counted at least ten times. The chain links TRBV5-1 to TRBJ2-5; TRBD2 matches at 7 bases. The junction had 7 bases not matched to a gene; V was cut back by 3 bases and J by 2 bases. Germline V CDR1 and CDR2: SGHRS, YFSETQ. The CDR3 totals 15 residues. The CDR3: CASSSRSSGQETQYF. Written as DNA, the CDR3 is TGCGCCAGCAGCTCCCGGTCTAGCGGTCAAGAGACCCAGTACTTC.

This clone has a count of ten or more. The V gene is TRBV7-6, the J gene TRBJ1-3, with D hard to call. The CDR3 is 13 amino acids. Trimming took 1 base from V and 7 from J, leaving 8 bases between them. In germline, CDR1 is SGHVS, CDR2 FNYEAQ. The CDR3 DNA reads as TGTGCCAGCAGCTTAGATGCGGGGAACACCATATATTTT. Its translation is CASSLDAGNTIYF.

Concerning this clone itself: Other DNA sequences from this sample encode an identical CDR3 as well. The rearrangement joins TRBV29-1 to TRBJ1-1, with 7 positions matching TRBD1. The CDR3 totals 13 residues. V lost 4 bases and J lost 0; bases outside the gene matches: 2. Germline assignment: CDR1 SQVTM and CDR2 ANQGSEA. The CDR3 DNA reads TGCAGCGTTGTGAGGGGGCTGAACACTGAAGCTTTCTTT. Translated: CSVVRGLNTEAFF. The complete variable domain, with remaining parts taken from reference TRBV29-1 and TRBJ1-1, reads SAVISQKPSRDICQRGTSLTIQCQVDSQVTMMFWYRQQPGQSLTLIATANQGSEATYESGFVIDKFPISRPNLTFSTLTVSNMSPEDSSIYLCSVVRGLNTEAFFGQGTRLTVV.

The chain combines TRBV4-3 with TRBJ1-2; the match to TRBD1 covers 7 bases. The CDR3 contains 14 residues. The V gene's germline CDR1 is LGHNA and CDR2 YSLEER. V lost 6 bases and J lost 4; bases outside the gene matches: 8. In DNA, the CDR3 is TGCGCCAGCAGTCCCGAGCCAGGGGGCTATGGCTACACCTTC. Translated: CASSPEPGGYGYTF.

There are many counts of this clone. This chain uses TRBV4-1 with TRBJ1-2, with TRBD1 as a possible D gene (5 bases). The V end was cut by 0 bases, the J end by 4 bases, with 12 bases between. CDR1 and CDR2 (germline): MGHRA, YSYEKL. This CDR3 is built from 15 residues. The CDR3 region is CASSQESARAYGYTF. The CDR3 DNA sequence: TGCGCCAGCAGCCAAGAGTCGGCCAGGGCCTATGGCTACACCTTC.

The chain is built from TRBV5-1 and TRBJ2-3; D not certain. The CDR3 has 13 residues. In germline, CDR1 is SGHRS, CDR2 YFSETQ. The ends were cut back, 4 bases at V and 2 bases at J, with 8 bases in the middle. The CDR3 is CASSPITTDTQYF. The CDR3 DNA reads TGCGCCAGCAGCCCCATAACCACAGATACGCAGTATTTT.

CDR3 loop: CASSVDYSSYNEQFF. CDR3 nucleotides: TGTGCCAGCAGCGTGGACTATAGCTCCTACAATGAGCAGTTCTTC. The rearrangement links TRBV7-2 to TRBJ2-1; TRBD2 might be the D (6 bases). The CDR3 has 15 amino acids. Germline CDR1 and CDR2: SGHTA and FQGNSA. Deletions cut 5 bases from V and 0 bases from J, with 11 bases between.

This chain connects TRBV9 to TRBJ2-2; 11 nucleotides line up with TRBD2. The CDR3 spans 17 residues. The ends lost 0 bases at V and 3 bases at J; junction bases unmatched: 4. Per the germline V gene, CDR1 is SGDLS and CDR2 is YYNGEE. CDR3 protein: CASSVELAGAYTGELFF. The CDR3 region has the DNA TGTGCCAGCAGCGTAGAACTAGCGGGGGCCTACACCGGGGAGCTGTTTTTT.

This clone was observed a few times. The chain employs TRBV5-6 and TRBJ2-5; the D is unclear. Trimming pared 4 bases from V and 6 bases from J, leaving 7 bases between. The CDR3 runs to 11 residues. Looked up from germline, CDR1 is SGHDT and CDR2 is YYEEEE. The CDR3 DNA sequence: TGTGCCAGCAGCGCAGGTCAGACCCAGTACTTC. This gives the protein CASSAGQTQYF.

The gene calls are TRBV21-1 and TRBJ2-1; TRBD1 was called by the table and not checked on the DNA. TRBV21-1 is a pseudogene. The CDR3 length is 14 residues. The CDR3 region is CASSIRTDRGQEFF. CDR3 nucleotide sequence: TGTGCCAGCAGCATCCGAACCGACAGGGGGCAAGAGTTCTTC.

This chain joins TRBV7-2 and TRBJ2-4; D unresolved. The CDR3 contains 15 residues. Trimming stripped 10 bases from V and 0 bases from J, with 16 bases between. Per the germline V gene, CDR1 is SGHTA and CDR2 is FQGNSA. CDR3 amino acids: CATRHGPLAKNIQYF. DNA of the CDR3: TGTGCCACCCGGCACGGTCCTCTAGCCAAAAACATTCAGTACTTC.